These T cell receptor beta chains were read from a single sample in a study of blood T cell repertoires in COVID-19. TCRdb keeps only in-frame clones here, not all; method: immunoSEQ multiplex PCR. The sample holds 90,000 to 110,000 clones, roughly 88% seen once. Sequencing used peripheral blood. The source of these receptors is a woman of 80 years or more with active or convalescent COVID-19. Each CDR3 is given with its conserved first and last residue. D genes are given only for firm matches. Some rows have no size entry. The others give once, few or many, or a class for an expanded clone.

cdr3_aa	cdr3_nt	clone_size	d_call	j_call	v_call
CASKPSGTYTGELFF	TGCGCCAGCAAACCTTCGGGGACTTACACCGGGGAGCTGTTTTTT	-	-	TRBJ2-2	TRBV5-1
CASSLVAIPYEQYF	TGTGCCAGCAGCTTAGTTGCGATCCCCTACGAGCAGTACTTC	-	-	TRBJ2-7	TRBV7-2
CAIRLAGGFGELFF	TGTGCCATCCGACTAGCGGGAGGGTTCGGGGAGCTGTTTTTT	-	TRBD2	TRBJ2-2	TRBV10-3
CASSLGRTGSWETQYF	TGTGCCAGCAGCTTAGGGCGGACAGGGTCTTGGGAGACCCAGTACTTC	once	TRBD1	TRBJ2-5	TRBV11-2
CASSLGQNYNTGELFF	TGTGCCAGCAGCCTCGGACAGAATTACAACACCGGGGAGCTGTTTTTT	-	-	TRBJ2-2	TRBV7-3
CASSPRRVNTEAFF	TGTGCCAGCAGTCCCCGCAGGGTGAACACTGAAGCTTTCTTT	-	-	TRBJ1-1	TRBV27
CASTIRDRDVHEQYF	TGTGCCAGCACCATCCGGGACAGGGATGTCCACGAGCAGTACTTC	-	TRBD1	TRBJ2-7	TRBV7-4
CASSHPGGAGGNEQFF	TGTGCCAGCAGCCACCCCGGGGGAGCGGGAGGCAATGAGCAGTTCTTC	-	TRBD2	TRBJ2-1	TRBV3-1/TRBV3-2
CSASHQARGTEAFF	TGCAGTGCTAGTCATCAAGCCCGGGGCACTGAAGCTTTCTTT	-	-	TRBJ1-1	TRBV20-1
CAWRRGQINEKLFF	TGTGCCTGGCGAAGAGGACAGATAAATGAAAAACTGTTTTTT	-	-	TRBJ1-4	TRBV30
CASSVRSSGNTGELFF	TGTGCCAGCAGCGTAAGGTCTAGCGGGAACACCGGGGAGCTGTTTTTT	-	TRBD2	TRBJ2-2	TRBV9
CASSEAELAGRHTQYF	TGTGCCAGCAGTGAAGCCGAGCTAGCGGGACGCCATACGCAGTATTTT	-	TRBD2	TRBJ2-3	TRBV2
CATSRSGTAKSYNEQFF	TGTGCCACCTCCCGATCCGGGACAGCGAAATCCTACAATGAGCAGTTCTTC	few	TRBD1	TRBJ2-1	TRBV24-1
CAWRLWQGRDTEAFF	TGTGCCTGGAGACTGTGGCAGGGTCGGGACACTGAAGCTTTCTTT	few	-	TRBJ1-1	TRBV30
CASSEQGLSINYGYTF	TGTGCCAGCAGTGAACAGGGACTGTCAATAAACTATGGCTACACCTTC	-	-	TRBJ1-2	TRBV6-1
CASTQIMNTGELFF	TGTGCCAGCACGCAGATTATGAACACCGGGGAGCTGTTTTTT	-	-	TRBJ2-2	TRBV6-6
CASSTGGGQGASGNEQFF	TGTGCCAGTAGTACGGGCGGTGGACAGGGGGCATCGGGCAATGAGCAGTTCTTC	-	TRBD1	TRBJ2-1	TRBV19
CASSSRSSGSGGPYNEQFF	TGTGCCAGCAGCTCCCGGAGTAGCGGGAGTGGAGGGCCCTACAATGAGCAGTTCTTC	-	TRBD2	TRBJ2-1	TRBV9
CAWSRDSYGYTF	TGTGCCTGGAGCCGGGACAGCTATGGCTACACCTTC	-	TRBD1	TRBJ1-2	TRBV30
CASSVLAAGIYSYNEQFF	TGTGCCAGCAGTGTACTAGCGGCGGGAATCTACTCCTACAATGAGCAGTTCTTC	-	TRBD2	TRBJ2-1	TRBV6-1
CASSIDPALAYGYTF	TGTGCCAGTAGTATAGATCCTGCCCTGGCTTATGGCTACACCTTC	-	-	TRBJ1-2	TRBV19
CASNEDWGELVQFF	TGTGCCAGCAACGAGGACTGGGGAGAGTTAGTGCAGTTCTTC	-	-	TRBJ2-1	TRBV5-4
CARSGGQGAFYGYTF	TGTGCCAGAAGCGGGGGACAGGGGGCCTTCTATGGCTACACCTTC	once	TRBD1	TRBJ1-2	TRBV5-3
CASSPAGQGATEAFF	TGTGCCAGCAGCCCGGCGGGACAGGGGGCCACTGAAGCTTTCTTT	-	TRBD1	TRBJ1-1	TRBV28
CASSPPTGTSGTDTQYF	TGCGCCAGCAGCCCCCCCACCGGGACTAGCGGCACAGATACGCAGTATTTT	-	TRBD2	TRBJ2-3	TRBV5-1
CASSRGNEQYF	TGTGCCAGCTCACGAGGGAACGAGCAGTACTTC	-	-	TRBJ2-7	TRBV18
CAISGTSGTLGRFF	TGTGCCATCAGTGGTACTAGCGGGACCCTGGGGCGGTTCTTC	once	TRBD2	TRBJ2-1	TRBV10-3
CASTPGGNQPQHF	TGTGCCAGCACCCCGGGGGGTAATCAGCCCCAGCATTTT	-	-	TRBJ1-5	TRBV28
CASITWGRNQETQYF	TGTGCCAGCATCACCTGGGGGCGCAACCAAGAGACCCAGTACTTC	-	-	TRBJ2-5	TRBV7-2
CASSPGGGPGSPLHF	TGTGCCAGCAGCCCGGGGGGGGGCCCCGGTTCGCCCCTCCACTTT	-	-	TRBJ1-6	TRBV7-3
CASSYSDRASRYTF	TGTGCCAGCAGTTACTCAGACAGGGCCTCCCGCTACACCTTC	-	TRBD1	TRBJ1-2	TRBV6-5
CASSGGTSGRREQFF	TGTGCCAGCAGTGGGGGGACTAGCGGGAGGAGAGAGCAGTTCTTC	-	TRBD2	TRBJ2-1	TRBV28
CASSRRTSGTDTQYF	TGTGCCAGCAGCCGGAGGACTAGCGGCACAGATACGCAGTATTTT	-	TRBD2	TRBJ2-3	TRBV13
CASSGGWSEQPQHF	TGTGCCAGCAGCGGAGGATGGTCAGAGCAGCCCCAGCATTTT	-	-	TRBJ1-5	TRBV9
CASSPTTGGLGEQFF	TGTGCCAGCTCACCGACGACAGGGGGCTTGGGTGAGCAGTTCTTC	-	TRBD1	TRBJ2-1	TRBV18
CASSFSGKRNTQYF	TGTGCCAGCAGTTTCAGCGGGAAGCGTAATACGCAGTATTTT	-	TRBD2	TRBJ2-3	TRBV27